Each of the 18 T cell receptor beta chains below was sequenced from the same sample in a study of CXCR3-negative and CXCR3-positive naive CD8 T cells. It was by 5' RACE with UMI labels that the TRB cDNA libraries were prepared. One entry per CDR3 protein, without DNA, is what TCRdb gives after re-calling the 5' RACE reads. Its table records about 40,000 distinct CDR3 sequences. The sample consisted of memory CD8+ T cells from blood. The origin of the receptors is a human donor in good health. Some clones in this sample may be carry-over from other donors' samples.

The chain joins TRBV29-1 to TRBJ1-3. In germline, CDR1 is SQVTM, CDR2 ANQGSEA. The CDR3 length is 11 residues. The CDR3 sequence is CSVIAFNTIYF.

The chain is built from TRBV12-3 or TRBV12-4 and TRBJ2-1; absent DNA, TCRdb's TRBD2 call cannot be checked. The CDR3 runs 15 residues. CDR3 amino acids: CASSPGTRQGNEQFF.

V usage is TRBV29-1 and J usage is TRBJ2-7. Germline CDR1 is SQVTM and CDR2 is ANQGSEA. CDR3 length equals 12 residues. The CDR3 loop reads CSARQSSYEQYF.

The J gene is TRBJ2-5, the V gene TRBV20-1; TCRdb gives TRBD2 as the D gene, but with no DNA this cannot be confirmed. The CDR3 is 14 residues long. The V gene's germline CDR1 is DFQATT and CDR2 SNEGSKA (reference sequence). The CDR3 reads CSARGLEGRETQYF.

V and J are TRBV7-8 and TRBJ2-3; with no DNA, the TCRdb D assignment of TRBD1 cannot be verified. Germline CDR1 SGHVS, CDR2 FQNEAQ. This CDR3 is built from 16 residues. The CDR3 sequence: CASISLGSGAADTQYF. Full variable domain (outside the CDR3, taken from reference TRBV7-8 and TRBJ2-3): GAGVSQSPRYKVAKRGQDVALRCDPISGHVSLFWYQQALGQGPEFLTYFQNEAQLDKSGLPSDRFFAERPEGSVSTLKIQRTQQEDSAVYLCASISLGSGAADTQYFGPGTRLTVL.

V and J are TRBV9 and TRBJ2-3; TCRdb indicates TRBD1, and absent DNA this call remains unverified. The germline gives CDR1 SGDLS, CDR2 YYNGEE. The CDR3 covers 17 residues. CDR3 in amino acids: CASSVPLTGGSTDTQYF.

This chain connects TRBV28 to TRBJ2-7; TCRdb calls TRBD2, which cannot be checked without DNA. The CDR3 sequence is 15 residues long. Per the germline V gene, CDR1 is MDHEN and CDR2 is SYDVKM. This CDR3 is CASSPRQALPYEQYF.

This rearrangement joins TRBV7-2 to TRBJ1-1; checking the TCRdb D call of TRBD1 is not possible without DNA. The CDR3 extends over 15 amino acids. Looked up from germline, CDR1 is SGHTA and CDR2 is FQGNSA. The CDR3 loop reads CASSRTGGAGTEDVF.

The chain is built from TRBV12-3 or TRBV12-4 and TRBJ2-1. This CDR3 has 11 residues. CDR3 amino acids: CASSLGDEQFF.

The V gene is TRBV4-2, the J gene TRBJ2-6; the D gene TCRdb calls, TRBD2, cannot be checked with no DNA. In germline, CDR1 is LGHNA, CDR2 YNFKEQ. This CDR3 is 18 amino acids long. Here the CDR3 reads CASSQGSSGGDGANVLTF.

By frequency, this clonotype is medium-sized. V is TRBV21-1 and J is TRBJ2-3; the TCRdb call, TRBD1, lacks DNA for checking. TRBV21-1 is a pseudogene. CDR3 length equals 16 residues. CDR3 residues: CASSRLDRDDTDTQYF.

The gene calls are TRBV7-9 and TRBJ2-7. The CDR3 is made up of 13 amino acids. Germline CDR1 reads SEHNR; CDR2 reads FQNEAQ (reference sequence). The CDR3 sequence is CASSLSTAYEQYF.

The V and J genes are TRBV20-1 and TRBJ2-1. Germline V gene sequence: CDR1 DFQATT, CDR2 SNEGSKA (reference sequence). This CDR3 region has 14 residues. The CDR3 here is CSARSLAGYNEQFF.

V gene TRBV7-9 combines with J gene TRBJ1-5; TCRdb's D gene call, TRBD1, goes unchecked for lack of DNA. Germline V gene data show CDR1 as SEHNR and CDR2 as FQNEAQ (reference sequence). The CDR3 sequence is 14 residues long. CDR3 sequence: CASSSTGINQPQHF.

The rearrangement links TRBV4-3 to TRBJ2-1. CDR3 length: 15 residues. CDR1 and CDR2 from the germline V gene are LGHNA and YSLEER. CDR3 residues: CASSQDRDSYNEQFF.

V usage is TRBV29-1 and J usage is TRBJ2-1; with no DNA, the TCRdb D assignment of TRBD1 cannot be verified. Germline V CDR1 and CDR2: SQVTM, ANQGSEA. The CDR3 has 15 amino acids. The CDR3: CSVDSQGVSYNEQFF.

In terms of frequency, this clonotype is medium-sized. The rearrangement links TRBV9 to TRBJ2-7; lacking DNA, the TRBD1 call made by TCRdb goes unchecked. Germline V gene lookup returns CDR1 SGDLS and CDR2 YYNGEE. This CDR3 comprises 14 residues. The CDR3 sequence is CASSVSGTGGEQYF.

V is TRBV20-1 and J is TRBJ2-2. The CDR3 is 14 residues long. Germline-derived CDR1 and CDR2 are DFQATT and SNEGSKA (reference sequence). CDR3 in amino acids: CSAVDGYNTGELFF.